What follows is one T cell receptor (beta chain) and its context. This entry belongs to a study of shared clonotypes between healthy human individuals. Looked up from germline, CDR1 is LNHDA and CDR2 is SQIVND (reference sequence). This CDR3 contains 14 residues. V lost 1 base, J lost 6 bases, and 10 bases lay in between. Generated by immunoSEQ multiplex PCR, the TCRdb table keeps only in-frame clones and is missing some. The sample carries around 620,000 clones, 85% to 95% recorded once. Naive CD8 cells lacked CD45RO and underwent positive selection for CCR7, leaving out terminally differentiated effector memory CD45RA+ cells.

The chain recombines TRBV19 with TRBJ1-5, with D unclear. The source material was naive CD8+ T cells sorted from blood. This TCR was recovered from a woman in her 30s in good health. The CDR3 coding sequence is TGTGCCAGTAGTATAGGATTGGGGATTCAGCCCCAGCATTTT. It is translated as CASSIGLGIQPQHF.